These T cell receptor beta chains were read from a single sample in a study of blood T cell repertoires in COVID-19. Sequencing used immunoSEQ multiplex PCR; TCRdb keeps in-frame clones, though not all of them. Among about 200,000 clones listed, just over 85% were seen once. Sequencing was done on a sample of peripheral blood. Receptors originate from an older man with acute or convalescent COVID-19. Both conserved end residues are part of each CDR3. D genes are given only for firm matches. Size values are once, few and many counts, or a class for expanded clones, and some rows have none.

clone_size: -
d_call: -
v_call: TRBV28
j_call: TRBJ1-5
cdr3_nt: TGTGCCAGCAGCGGGATCTCTAGCAATCAGCCCCAGCATTTT
cdr3_aa: CASSGISSNQPQHF

clone_size: -
d_call: -
v_call: TRBV5-1
j_call: TRBJ2-5
cdr3_nt: TGCGCCAGCAGCTTGGGAAGTCAGGAGACCCAGTACTTC
cdr3_aa: CASSLGSQETQYF

clone_size: -
d_call: -
v_call: TRBV14
j_call: TRBJ1-1
cdr3_nt: TGTGCCAGCAGCCATGCGGGAATGAACACTGAAGCTTTCTTT
cdr3_aa: CASSHAGMNTEAFF

clone_size: -
d_call: TRBD2
v_call: TRBV10-3
j_call: TRBJ2-1
cdr3_nt: TGTGCCATCGGGGCACGACCCAGCGGGAGCTCCTACAATGAGCAGTTCTTC
cdr3_aa: CAIGARPSGSSYNEQFF

clone_size: -
d_call: TRBD2
v_call: TRBV5-1
j_call: TRBJ2-1
cdr3_nt: TGCGCCAGCAGCTTGGCGATTAGCGGGATTGGCAATGAGCAGTTCTTC
cdr3_aa: CASSLAISGIGNEQFF

clone_size: once
d_call: -
v_call: TRBV11-2
j_call: TRBJ2-5
cdr3_nt: TGTGCCAGCAGCATGCGCGGGGCTGGGGAGACCCAGTACTTC
cdr3_aa: CASSMRGAGETQYF

clone_size: -
d_call: -
v_call: TRBV7-3
j_call: TRBJ1-1
cdr3_nt: TGTGCCAGCAGCTTAGGAGGCTTGAACACTGAAGCTTTCTTT
cdr3_aa: CASSLGGLNTEAFF

clone_size: -
d_call: TRBD1
v_call: TRBV27
j_call: TRBJ1-2
cdr3_nt: TGTGCCAGCAGACCCCCCGGGACAGGGACGGGAGTCTATGGCTACACCTTC
cdr3_aa: CASRPPGTGTGVYGYTF

clone_size: -
d_call: -
v_call: TRBV28
j_call: TRBJ2-2
cdr3_nt: TGTGCCGTCGATGCCGCTAGCCAAAGCACCGGGGAGCTGTTTTTT
cdr3_aa: CAVDAASQSTGELFF

clone_size: -
d_call: -
v_call: TRBV4-3
j_call: TRBJ2-2
cdr3_nt: TGCGCCAGCAGCCGGCAGTCGGGAATGAACACCGGGGAGCTGTTTTTT
cdr3_aa: CASSRQSGMNTGELFF

clone_size: -
d_call: -
v_call: TRBV3-1/TRBV3-2
j_call: TRBJ1-4
cdr3_nt: TGTGCCAGCGGACAGATTAATGAAAAACTGTTTTTT
cdr3_aa: CASGQINEKLFF

clone_size: -
d_call: TRBD1
v_call: TRBV5-1
j_call: TRBJ1-1
cdr3_nt: TGCGCCAGCAGCTTGGGGCAGGGGGCAGTTGAAGCTTTCTTT
cdr3_aa: CASSLGQGAVEAFF

clone_size: -
d_call: -
v_call: TRBV6-5
j_call: TRBJ1-5
cdr3_nt: TGTGCCAGCACCAGGGTAGGGGATCAGCCCCAGCATTTT
cdr3_aa: CASTRVGDQPQHF

clone_size: -
d_call: TRBD1
v_call: TRBV5-1
j_call: TRBJ1-2
cdr3_nt: TGCGCCAGCAGCTTGGGGACAGGTTATGGCTACACCTTC
cdr3_aa: CASSLGTGYGYTF

clone_size: -
d_call: TRBD2
v_call: TRBV5-4
j_call: TRBJ2-3
cdr3_nt: TGTGCCAGCAGCAACGAGGGACTAGCGGATGGGAATACGCAGTATTTT
cdr3_aa: CASSNEGLADGNTQYF

clone_size: -
d_call: TRBD2
v_call: TRBV5-1
j_call: TRBJ2-7
cdr3_nt: TGCGCCAGCAGACCGGTAGGGGTAGCGGGAGTCTCCTACGAGCAGTACTTC
cdr3_aa: CASRPVGVAGVSYEQYF

clone_size: -
d_call: TRBD2
v_call: TRBV4-3
j_call: TRBJ2-3
cdr3_nt: TGCGCCAGCAGCCAAGTGTTGGTAGCGGGAGGGGGAGATACGCAGTATTTT
cdr3_aa: CASSQVLVAGGGDTQYF

clone_size: -
d_call: -
v_call: TRBV11-3
j_call: TRBJ1-3
cdr3_nt: TGTGCCAGCAGCTTAGTTTCGGGCTCTGGAAACACCATATATTTT
cdr3_aa: CASSLVSGSGNTIYF

clone_size: -
d_call: -
v_call: TRBV19
j_call: TRBJ2-3
cdr3_nt: TGTGCCAGTAGTATTGGTATGCAGGGGCCAGATACGCAGTATTTT
cdr3_aa: CASSIGMQGPDTQYF

clone_size: -
d_call: -
v_call: TRBV19
j_call: TRBJ1-3
cdr3_nt: TGTGCCAGCCGGGGAAACACCATATATTTT
cdr3_aa: CASRGNTIYF

clone_size: -
d_call: -
v_call: TRBV10-3
j_call: TRBJ1-4
cdr3_nt: TGTGCCATCAGTGGTCCAGGTGAAAAACTGTTTTTT
cdr3_aa: CAISGPGEKLFF

clone_size: -
d_call: TRBD1
v_call: TRBV6-6
j_call: TRBJ1-6
cdr3_nt: TGTGCCAGCAGAACAGGGGGCGCCTGGAATTCACCCCTCCACTTT
cdr3_aa: CASRTGGAWNSPLHF

clone_size: -
d_call: -
v_call: TRBV19
j_call: TRBJ2-5
cdr3_nt: TGTGCCAGTAGTAAAAAGCCGCAAGAGACCCAGTACTTC
cdr3_aa: CASSKKPQETQYF

clone_size: -
d_call: TRBD1
v_call: TRBV18
j_call: TRBJ1-5
cdr3_nt: TGTGCCAGCTCACCTGACAGGGAGAAGCCCCAGCATTTT
cdr3_aa: CASSPDREKPQHF

clone_size: -
d_call: -
v_call: TRBV7-2
j_call: TRBJ1-2
cdr3_nt: TGTGCCAGCAGCCCCGGGATCTATGGCTACACCTTC
cdr3_aa: CASSPGIYGYTF

clone_size: -
d_call: TRBD1
v_call: TRBV7-9
j_call: TRBJ1-1
cdr3_nt: TGTGCCAGCAGCCTGACAGGGGGCATGAACACTGAAGCTTTCTTT
cdr3_aa: CASSLTGGMNTEAFF

clone_size: -
d_call: TRBD1
v_call: TRBV7-8
j_call: TRBJ1-4
cdr3_nt: TGTGCCAGCAGCTTAGGAGGGACAGGGGTTGAAAAACTGTTTTTT
cdr3_aa: CASSLGGTGVEKLFF

clone_size: -
d_call: -
v_call: TRBV6-5
j_call: TRBJ2-6
cdr3_nt: TGTGCCAGCAGTCATAGGAGGTCTGGGGCCAACGTCCTGACTTTC
cdr3_aa: CASSHRRSGANVLTF

clone_size: once
d_call: TRBD1
v_call: TRBV3-1/TRBV3-2
j_call: TRBJ1-2
cdr3_nt: TGTGCCAGCAGCCACCGACAGGGGAGCCTAGAAGGCTATGGCTACACCTTC
cdr3_aa: CASSHRQGSLEGYGYTF

clone_size: few
d_call: TRBD1
v_call: TRBV28
j_call: TRBJ1-6
cdr3_nt: TGTGCCAGCAGTTTCTTTGGGACAGGGCCTTCACCCCTCCACTTT
cdr3_aa: CASSFFGTGPSPLHF

clone_size: -
d_call: -
v_call: TRBV25-1
j_call: TRBJ1-1
cdr3_nt: TGTGCCAGCAGTGCCCCAGTGAACACTGAAGCTTTCTTT
cdr3_aa: CASSAPVNTEAFF

clone_size: -
d_call: TRBD1
v_call: TRBV19
j_call: TRBJ2-3
cdr3_nt: TGTGCCAGTAGCCCCCGGACAGGGGTCAAGGCAGATACGCAGTATTTT
cdr3_aa: CASSPRTGVKADTQYF

clone_size: few
d_call: TRBD2
v_call: TRBV7-8
j_call: TRBJ2-5
cdr3_nt: TGTGCCAGCAGCCCTAGCGGGAGAGGTGGCCAAGAGACCCAGTACTTC
cdr3_aa: CASSPSGRGGQETQYF

clone_size: -
d_call: TRBD1
v_call: TRBV7-8
j_call: TRBJ2-6
cdr3_nt: TGTGCCAGCAGCTTCGACAGGGGTTCTGGGGCCAACGTCCTGACTTTC
cdr3_aa: CASSFDRGSGANVLTF

clone_size: -
d_call: -
v_call: TRBV19
j_call: TRBJ1-2
cdr3_nt: TGTGCCAGTAGTACAGGAGAGACAGCCCTAAGGGGCTATGGCTACACCTTC
cdr3_aa: CASSTGETALRGYGYTF

clone_size: -
d_call: -
v_call: TRBV28
j_call: TRBJ2-3
cdr3_nt: TGTGGCGTAAGAGGTCGCGGGTCCGCTAGCACAGATACGCAGTATTTT
cdr3_aa: CGVRGRGSASTDTQYF

clone_size: -
d_call: TRBD1
v_call: TRBV11-1
j_call: TRBJ2-5
cdr3_nt: TGTGCCAGCAGTTCCCTATATCAGGGGGAAGAGACCCAGTACTTC
cdr3_aa: CASSSLYQGEETQYF

clone_size: -
d_call: -
v_call: TRBV14
j_call: TRBJ2-3
cdr3_nt: TGTGCCAGCAGCCAAGCAGGGGCAAATACGCAGTATTTT
cdr3_aa: CASSQAGANTQYF

clone_size: -
d_call: TRBD1
v_call: TRBV11-2
j_call: TRBJ1-2
cdr3_nt: TGTGCCAGCAGCTTGCCGGTTATGGAGGGGGCGGCTGGCTACACCTTC
cdr3_aa: CASSLPVMEGAAGYTF

clone_size: -
d_call: TRBD1
v_call: TRBV19
j_call: TRBJ1-3
cdr3_nt: TGTGCCAGTAGTATTTGGGGGGACAGAATGTCCTCTGGAAACACCATATATTTT
cdr3_aa: CASSIWGDRMSSGNTIYF

clone_size: -
d_call: -
v_call: TRBV7-2
j_call: TRBJ1-5
cdr3_nt: TGTGCCAGCAGCCCCAGGGCCGACAGGATTAGTCAGCCCCAGCATTTT
cdr3_aa: CASSPRADRISQPQHF

clone_size: -
d_call: -
v_call: TRBV18
j_call: TRBJ2-3
cdr3_nt: TGTGCCAGCTCACCATTGGGGCAGCCCACAGATACGCAGTATTTT
cdr3_aa: CASSPLGQPTDTQYF

clone_size: -
d_call: -
v_call: TRBV7-2
j_call: TRBJ1-1
cdr3_nt: TGTGCCAGCAGCCAGAGGCAGGGATACACTGAAGCTTTCTTT
cdr3_aa: CASSQRQGYTEAFF